Below are 15 T cell receptor beta chains sequenced from a single sample in a study of human T cells and chemical hapten exposure. The study extracted total RNA from unfractionated whole blood. MiXCR was run by TCRdb on the 5' RACE reads, yielding one entry per CDR3 protein. The sample has 150,000 or so distinct CDR3 sequences, around 4.4% seen once; the top ten hold over 1.3%. Receptors were obtained from a female donor in good health.

In this sample, this clonotype turned up many times. The chain employs TRBV25-1 and TRBJ2-7, with D tentatively TRBD1 or TRBD2 (6 bases each). Trimming took 3 bases from V and 11 from J, leaving 11 bases between them. CDR3 length: 11 amino acids. Looked up from germline, CDR1 is MGHDK and CDR2 is SYGVNS. In DNA, the CDR3 is TGTGCCAGCAGTGACGGGGGCTGGGAGTACTTC. Protein product: CASSDGGWEYF.

The sample holds a few counts of this clonotype. J is TRBJ2-7 and V is TRBV29-1; 11 nucleotides line up with TRBD1. Germline CDR1 is SQVTM and CDR2 is ANQGSEA. V was pared by 5 bases and J by 6 bases, with 6 bases of the junction left unmatched. CDR3 length equals 13 residues. For the CDR3, the DNA is TGCAGCGTTTTGGTGGGACAGGGGGGCGAGCAGTACTTC. Amino acids: CSVLVGQGGEQYF.

This clonotype was detected ten times or more. The V call is TRBV24-1, the J call TRBJ2-3, with D tentatively TRBD1 (6 bases). The V end was cut by 0 bases, the J end by 4 bases, with 16 bases between. Germline loops: CDR1 KGHDR, CDR2 SFDVKD. This CDR3 has 17 amino acids. In nucleotides, the CDR3 is TGTGCCACCAGTGATTTGCAGGCACAGGGATTCGCAGATACGCAGTATTTT. Translated: CATSDLQAQGFADTQYF.

There are many counts of this clonotype. The rearrangement joins TRBV5-5 to TRBJ2-3; D is unresolved. Trimming stripped 0 bases from V and 2 bases from J, with 13 bases between. Germline V gene sequence: CDR1 SGHKS, CDR2 YYEKEE (reference sequence). The CDR3 covers 16 residues. The CDR3 region is CASSLVGLRVTDTQYF. CDR3 DNA sequence: TGTGCCAGCAGCTTGGTAGGGCTCCGAGTCACAGATACGCAGTATTTT.

This clonotype has at least ten counts. The chain carries TRBV28 and TRBJ1-5, with a possible D match to TRBD1 (5 bases). Trimming took off 3 bases at V and 4 bases at J, with 10 bases between the two ends. The V gene's germline CDR1 is MDHEN and CDR2 SYDVKM. The CDR3 loop spans 14 amino acids. CDR3 amino acids: CASSLGTDNQPQHF. In DNA, the CDR3 is TGTGCCAGCAGTTTGGGGACGGATAATCAGCCCCAGCATTTT. Together with reference TRBV28 and TRBJ1-5, the CDR3 gives the full variable domain: DVKVTQSSRYLVKRTGEKVFLECVQDMDHENMFWYRQDPGLGLRLIYFSYDVKMKEKGDIPEGYSVSREKKERFSLILESASTNQTSMYLCASSLGTDNQPQHFGDGTRLSIL.

This chain joins TRBV6-2 or TRBV6-3 and TRBJ1-5; a possible D gene is TRBD1 (5 bases). Germline-derived CDR1 and CDR2 are MNHEY and SVGEGT. The CDR3 sequence is 15 residues long. Trimming removed 4 bases from V and 0 bases from J, with 10 bases in between. CDR3 nucleotides: TGTGCCAGCAGTTTTACGGGGCCTAGCAATCAGCCCCAGCATTTT. It codes for CASSFTGPSNQPQHF.

Many counts were recorded for this clonotype. The chain employs TRBV4-1 and TRBJ1-1; the match to TRBD1 covers 8 bases. Germline V gives CDR1 MGHRA, CDR2 YSYEKL. V was pared by 3 bases and J by 4 bases, with 10 bases of the junction left unmatched. There are 16 residues in the CDR3. CDR3 in amino acids: CASSHGEATGATEAFF. In DNA, the CDR3 is TGCGCCAGCAGCCACGGAGAAGCGACAGGGGCCACTGAAGCTTTCTTT.

About this clonotype: A much bigger clone sits one base away, suggesting this may be a read error. The chain combines TRBV7-9 with TRBJ1-1; possibly TRBD1 for D (5 bases). The CDR3 consists of 11 residues. Per germline, CDR1 SEHNR and CDR2 FQNEAQ (reference sequence). V was cut by 5 bases and J by 9 bases, with 10 bases left in between. CDR3 bases: TGTGCCAGCAGCCCAACAGGTAAAGCTTTCTTT. The encoded protein is CASSPTGKAFF.

This clonotype was observed many times. V and J are TRBV6-5 and TRBJ2-1; TRBD1 might be the D (5 bases). This CDR3 comprises 13 residues. Trimming removed 6 bases from V and 9 bases from J, with 15 bases in between. Germline CDR1 reads MNHEY; CDR2 reads SVGAGI. CDR3 DNA: TGTGCCAGCAGGACGAATCAGGGATTTGAGCAGTTCTTC. Protein: CASRTNQGFEQFF.

The table lists this clonotype with many counts. The chain combines TRBV20-1 with TRBJ1-1; TRBD1 aligns across 8 bases. The CDR3 spans 16 residues. With V trimmed by 0 bases and J by 3 bases, 9 bases remained unmatched. Per the germline V gene, CDR1 is DFQATT and CDR2 is SNEGSKA (reference sequence). CDR3 region: CSARETGGPGDTEAFF. The CDR3 nucleotides read TGCAGTGCTAGAGAAACAGGGGGTCCCGGGGACACTGAAGCTTTCTTT.

The rearrangement uses TRBV11-2 and TRBJ1-2, with D uncertain. V lost 0 bases and J 4 bases, leaving 6 bases between the germline ends. This CDR3 comprises 13 residues. Germline assignment: CDR1 SGHAT and CDR2 FQNNGV. CDR3 in amino acids: CASSLEVLYGYTF. CDR3 nucleotides: TGTGCCAGCAGCTTAGAAGTGCTCTATGGCTACACCTTC.

In its sample, this clonotype was seen a few times. CDR3 sequence (DNA): TGTGCCAGCAGCCTCTCCGCAGAGGATCGTAGTACTGAAGCTTTCTTT. Translated: CASSLSAEDRSTEAFF. V usage is TRBV4-2 and J usage is TRBJ1-1; D gene uncertain. From germline, CDR1 is LGHNA and CDR2 YNFKEQ. The CDR3 has 16 residues. Trimming removed 4 bases from V and 5 bases from J, with 20 bases in between.

In this sample, this clonotype turned up many times. The genes are TRBV6-2 or TRBV6-3 and TRBJ1-1, with D perhaps TRBD1 (5 bases). V shed 1 base and J shed 1 base, with 10 bases lying between them. This CDR3 is built from 15 residues. CDR1 and CDR2 (germline): MNHEY, SVGEGT. DNA for the CDR3: TGTGCCAGCAGTTACTTTCCGACAGAGAACACTGAAGCTTTCTTT. Translating it yields CASSYFPTENTEAFF.

In this sample, this clonotype turned up many times. This chain links TRBV28 with TRBJ1-5; D is ambiguous. The CDR3 spans 12 residues. Germline V gives CDR1 MDHEN, CDR2 SYDVKM. Trimming removed 2 bases from V and 6 bases from J, with 5 bases in between. CDR3 bases: TGTGCCAGCAGTTTACGGATTCAGCCCCAGCATTTT. This sequence encodes CASSLRIQPQHF.

V gene TRBV5-1 combines with J gene TRBJ1-1, with D tentatively TRBD1 (6 bases). Trimming took 0 bases from V and 4 from J, leaving 16 bases between them. The CDR3 length is 16 residues. From germline, CDR1 is SGHRS and CDR2 YFSETQ. CDR3 in amino acids: CASSLAGRGVGTEAFF. CDR3 coding DNA: TGCGCCAGCAGCTTGGCCGGCAGGGGAGTGGGCACTGAAGCTTTCTTT.